Below, one T cell receptor beta chain is given with its context. This clone was picked up many times. There is no known antigen for this receptor. Per-base qualities were not stored, and no clone one base away is much larger. Based on the germline V gene (reference sequence), the CDR1 and CDR2 sequences are GTSNPN and SVGIG. The CDR3 has 11 amino acids, counting the end cysteine and phenylalanine. Only the CDR3 portion is preserved as DNA: 33 bases, with reading frame beginning at the first base. The germline ends are 10 bases apart after V is trimmed by 3 bases and J by 7 bases. This entry is derived from a study of shared clonotypes between healthy human individuals (dated by TCRdb to between 2020 and 2021). As for the study more broadly: A few men and two women, aged 18 to 49 years, made up the cohort. For each donor, three plates each were used for CD4 naive and CD4 memory, two plates were used for CD8 naive, and one plate was used for CD8 memory. To estimate repertoire size and how much clonotype sharing occurs between individuals, the study deeply sequenced the blood TCR repertoires of several healthy adults. Libraries were prepared and TCR repertoires were sequenced by different laboratories using diverse techniques, in order to increase sequencing depth and limit assay-specific biases. Each donor's leukapheresis produced roughly between roughly 0.85 and 9.5 billion PBMCs.

The donors were healthy, HIV-negative adults who had no recently reported acute infections or vaccinations. All donors were Caucasian adults living in Nashville, Tennessee, USA. CD4+ T cells were enriched by magnetic negative selection; naive cells were then positively selected on CD45RA, and the negative fraction formed the memory subset. Blood was collected by leukapheresis, and PBMCs were isolated by Ficoll-Histopaque density gradient centrifugation and then cryopreserved in liquid nitrogen vapor phase. Analytical flow cytometry was used to check the purity and quantity of every magnetically sorted T cell population. From each sorted fraction, genomic DNA was isolated and quantified by UV absorbance on a Nanodrop 2000c. Using the deep immunoSEQ assay, multiplex PCR amplified TCR CDR3 regions from genomic DNA. Extracted genomic DNA from each cell subset was spread evenly across all wells of several immunoSEQ 96-well plates, with each plate serving as a replicate. Each replicate PCR for sorted subsets received roughly 0.2 ug genomic DNA, equal to about 29,000 T cell genomes. Purified libraries were measured with a Qubit 3.0 fluorometer, size-checked on a Bioanalyzer 2100, and measured again with the KAPA Library Quantification kit. Each immunoSEQ 96-well plate was sequenced on its own single-read 150-cycle Illumina NextSeq 550 flow cell. Regarding the original processing steps: The immunoSEQ output contained only junctional sequences without quality scores, so filtering could not match that applied to full-length reads. Sequences were annotated with PyIR, a Python wrapper for IgBLAST v1.9, using IMGT germline references to assign V/J genes and CDR3. Reads were removed for weak V/J assignments (E-value above 1e-6), missing CDR3, stop codons, out-of-frame junctions, or ambiguous translated residues. A V3J clonotype was defined by an identical inferred V gene, J gene, and CDR3 amino acid sequence. Percentage overlap between repertoires was computed as shared unique clonotypes divided by the size of the smaller repertoire. RTK rarefaction, the Chao1 estimator, and Recon v2.1 estimates of unobserved clonotypes were used to assess repertoire richness. Generation probabilities for all TCRbeta clonotypes obtained by the gDNA method from a handful of donors were computed using OLGA. Here the immuneACCESS table is served through TCRdb, limited to in-frame sequences with V and J called. Missing clones are a known gap in these copies; in checked studies unresolved V genes cover under half, and the rest lacks a known reason. That table supplies the V and J calls and clone size; D and trimming were determined from the DNA. A total of about 980,000 clones appear in this sample, around 80% of them only once. The ten largest clones capture around 1.5% of the sample.

What the work shows at the level of the full study, not this receptor alone: Sharing across several donors was observed for 5% to 6.5% of naive CD4, less than 4% of naive CD8, 2% to 2.5% of memory CD4, and around 0.44% of memory CD8 clonotypes. The small number of donors limited the genetic and exposure-history diversity represented. Larger estimated clonotype richness was generally found for naive subsets than for memory subsets. Sampling was restricted to blood, and TCR repertoires in tissue are likely to differ from TCR repertoires in blood. Even with the large sequencing depth, rarefaction of the sorted-subset datasets indicated that sequencing was incomplete. Compared with non-shared clonotypes, the clonotypes found in all four sorted-subset donors had higher generation probabilities. Pairwise subsampling led to the expectation that sequencing depth would affect the degree of clonotype sharing among donors.

The sequence was obtained from a man aged 18-30 years in good health. The sequence links TRBV30 to TRBJ2-7; the D gene lacks a confident call. The specimen sequenced was memory CD4+ T cells sorted from blood. The meaning of the sample's cell subset or site label: CD45RA-negative fraction. The DNA reads as follows: TGTGCCTGGAGGACCCGTCGGGAGCAGTACTTC. It specifies CAWRTRREQYF. The variable domain in full, with residues beyond the CDR3 obtained from the reference TRBV30 and TRBJ2-7 genes, is SQTIHQWPATLVQPVGSPLSLECTVEGTSNPNLYWYRQAAGRGLQLLFYSVGIGQISSEVPQNLSASRPQDRQFILSSKKLLLSDSGFYLCAWRTRREQYFGPGTRLTVT.